Following are 31 T cell receptor beta chains from one sample sequenced in a study of T cells after yellow fever vaccination. Each CDR3 protein gets one entry after TCRdb re-called the 5' RACE reads with MiXCR. The sample includes about 320,000 distinct CDR3 sequences, approximately 4.5% seen only once; the top ten take roughly a fifth. The sequenced sample was PBMCs, obtained 15 days after the yellow fever booster vaccination. These receptors originate from a man between 18 and 35 years old who received the YFV17D yellow fever vaccine.

The genes are TRBV28 and TRBJ2-7; D perhaps matches TRBD1 (6 bases). Germline V lookup: CDR1 MDHEN, CDR2 SYDVKM. Trimming removed 2 bases from V and 2 bases from J, with 13 bases in between. CDR3 size: 15 residues. The CDR3 sequence: CASSLGGNRPYEQYV. The CDR3, as DNA: TGTGCCAGCAGTTTAGGGGGCAATCGGCCCTACGAGCAGTACGTC.

The table lists this clonotype with many counts. This rearrangement joins TRBV5-1 to TRBJ2-4; D is possibly TRBD2 (5 bases). Per germline, CDR1 SGHRS and CDR2 YFSETQ. The CDR3 is 15 amino acids. V lost 3 bases and J lost 5, with 15 bases in between. DNA for the CDR3: TGCGCCAGCAGCTACCTAGTCGGGGTGGAAAACATTCAGTACTTC. This translates into CASSYLVGVENIQYF.

There are many counts of this clonotype. This sequence joins TRBV7-2 and TRBJ2-1, with TRBD2 matching 8 bases. Germline CDR1 is SGHTA and CDR2 is FQGNSA. With 5 bases clipped from V and 7 bases from J, the junction kept 13 bases outside the gene matches. The CDR3 loop spans 16 amino acids. CDR3 DNA sequence: TGTGCCAGCAGCATCTTTCCCGGGGGGGCTCTAAATGAGCAGTTCTTC. This encodes CASSIFPGGALNEQFF.

This clonotype was observed a few times. This sequence joins TRBV4-1 and TRBJ2-7; 10 nucleotides line up with TRBD1. Germline V gives CDR1 MGHRA, CDR2 YSYEKL. The CDR3 sequence is 14 residues long. V shed 4 bases, J shed 5 bases, and the junction held 5 bases outside the gene matches. The CDR3 protein is CASSRRQGANEQYF. The DNA of the CDR3 is TGCGCCAGCAGCCGCCGACAGGGGGCTAACGAGCAGTACTTC.

The CDR3 reads CASSPLFRGPVGNIQYF. CDR3 DNA: TGTGCCAGCAGTCCCCTCTTCAGGGGGCCGGTAGGAAACATTCAGTACTTC. The genes are TRBV27 and TRBJ2-4, with 8 bases fitting TRBD1. Germline V gives CDR1 MNHEY, CDR2 SMNVEV (reference sequence). V lost 5 bases to trimming and J lost 6 bases; unmatched junction nucleotides: 15. The CDR3 extends over 17 amino acids.

This clonotype was detected many times. The rearrangement uses TRBV29-1 and TRBJ2-4; D possibly corresponds to TRBD2 (6 bases). Looked up from germline, CDR1 is SQVTM and CDR2 is ANQGSEA. The ends were cut back, 1 base at V and 6 bases at J, with 10 bases in the middle. The CDR3 is 13 amino acids. This CDR3 reads CSVEVPGRNIQYF. Here the CDR3 DNA reads TGCAGCGTTGAAGTTCCCGGGAGAAACATTCAGTACTTC.

In its sample, this clonotype was seen a few times. The chain has TRBV4-2 and TRBJ1-2; TRBD1 is a possible D gene (5 bases). The CDR3 spans 16 residues. Trimming took off 4 bases at V and 5 bases at J, with 20 bases between the two ends. From germline, CDR1 is LGHNA and CDR2 YNFKEQ. The CDR3 DNA is TGTGCCAGCAGCCCGTCCGGAGGCCGGGGGACTTATGGCTACACCTTC. Translated: CASSPSGGRGTYGYTF.

This rearrangement joins TRBV7-9 to TRBJ1-5, with a weak D call TRBD1 (5 bases). The CDR3 has 15 amino acids. V was cut by 5 bases and J by 2 bases, with 13 bases left in between. Germline V gene lookup returns CDR1 SEHNR and CDR2 FQNEAQ (reference sequence). CDR3 sequence reads: CASSAASTGNQPQHF. The CDR3 DNA follows: TGTGCCAGCAGCGCCGCCTCGACAGGCAATCAGCCCCAGCATTTT.

This clonotype showed up just a few times. The chain links TRBV19 to TRBJ1-1; TRBD1 agrees at 8 bases. V trimming: 6 bases; J trimming: 6 bases; junction bases outside the gene matches: 6. The CDR3 consists of 13 residues. Germline V gene data show CDR1 as LNHDA and CDR2 as SQIVND (reference sequence). The CDR3 loop reads CASSQLQGAEAFF. CDR3 nucleotides: TGTGCCAGTAGCCAGCTACAGGGGGCTGAAGCTTTCTTT.

This clonotype was recorded many times. The CDR3 loop reads CASSTGRASNQPQHF. The CDR3 region has the DNA TGCGCCAGCAGCACCGGCAGGGCCAGCAATCAGCCCCAGCATTTT. The rearrangement links TRBV4-3 to TRBJ1-5, with D possibly being TRBD1 (5 bases). Germline V gene lookup returns CDR1 LGHNA and CDR2 YSLEER. The CDR3 runs 15 residues. V shed 5 bases and J shed 1 base, with 12 bases lying between them.

This clonotype was seen more than once but under ten times. This chain uses TRBV28 with TRBJ2-1; 11 nucleotides match TRBD1. V was pared by 8 bases and J by 9 bases, with 15 bases of the junction left unmatched. This CDR3 is built from 16 residues. The germline V gene has CDR1 MDHEN and CDR2 SYDVKM. The CDR3: CASARSGQGAVGEQFF. CDR3 coding DNA: TGTGCCAGCGCCCGATCCGGACAGGGGGCGGTTGGTGAGCAGTTCTTC.

DNA of the CDR3: TGTGCCAGCAGCTTATCTTCACACGAGATCCCCGATAATTCACCCCTCCACTTT. Residues: CASSLSSHEIPDNSPLHF. The chain links TRBV7-9 to TRBJ1-6; D is unresolved. Trimming took 2 bases from V and 5 from J, leaving 19 bases between them. The CDR3 totals 18 residues. In germline, CDR1 is SEHNR, CDR2 FQNEAQ (reference sequence).

This clonotype was seen a handful of times. The chain couples TRBV7-2 to TRBJ2-7; the match to TRBD2 covers 9 bases. The CDR3 contains 13 residues. With V trimmed by 5 bases and J by 4 bases, 3 bases remained unmatched. In germline, CDR1 is SGHTA, CDR2 FQGNSA. CDR3 sequence: CASSRTSEYEQYF. CDR3 bases: TGTGCCAGCAGCCGGACTAGCGAGTACGAGCAGTACTTC.

The chain is built from TRBV16 and TRBJ1-5, with 7 bases matching TRBD1. The V segment lost 8 bases and the J segment 5 bases; nucleotides outside the gene matches: 9. The CDR3 runs 14 residues. The germline V gene has CDR1 KGHSY and CDR2 FQNENV. This CDR3 is CASRADREDQPQHF. CDR3 nucleotide sequence: TGTGCCAGCCGGGCAGACAGGGAGGATCAGCCCCAGCATTTT.

This clonotype has more than one count but fewer than ten. The chain carries TRBV30 and TRBJ1-2, with D maybe TRBD1 (6 bases). Per the germline V gene, CDR1 is GTSNPN and CDR2 is SVGIG (reference sequence). The CDR3 loop spans 12 amino acids. Trimming took off 3 bases at V and 6 bases at J, with 11 bases between the two ends. The CDR3 region has the DNA TGTGCCTGGAGCCGACAGGCGAATGGCTACACCTTC. Its protein is CAWSRQANGYTF.

The sample holds many counts of this clonotype. CDR3 in amino acids: CASSLALLDTQYF. CDR3 DNA sequence: TGTGCCAGCAGCTTGGCCCTCCTAGATACGCAGTATTTT. The chain joins TRBV5-6 to TRBJ2-3, with no clear D. The V end lost 0 bases, the J end lost 5 bases, and 7 bases lay between the germline ends. CDR3 size: 13 residues. Germline V gives CDR1 SGHDT, CDR2 YYEEEE.

This clonotype has a count of ten or more. The chain has TRBV10-3 and TRBJ1-3; the D is unclear. This CDR3 spans 12 amino acids. Germline CDR1 and CDR2: ENHRY and SYGVKD. V lost 4 bases and J 4 bases, leaving 5 bases between the germline ends. CDR3 in DNA: TGTGCCATCAGTGCCGCCGGAAACACCATATATTTT. This gives the protein CAISAAGNTIYF.

J is TRBJ1-4 and V is TRBV7-6, with 11 bases fitting TRBD1. V dropped 5 bases and J dropped 7; count of bases not matched to a gene: 9. The germline CDR1 and CDR2 sequences are SGHVS and FNYEAQ. The CDR3 extends over 16 amino acids. CDR3: CASSDRGGTGGEKLFF. DNA for the CDR3: TGTGCCAGCAGCGACCGAGGGGGGACAGGGGGTGAAAAACTGTTTTTT. Full variable domain (missing parts from reference TRBV7-6 and TRBJ1-4): GAGVSQSPRYKVTKRGQDVALRCDPISGHVSLYWYRQALGQGPEFLTYFNYEAQQDKSGLPNDRFSAERPEGSISTLTIQRTEQRDSAMYRCASSDRGGTGGEKLFFGSGTQLSVL.

This clonotype was seen only a few times. The chain has TRBV5-1 and TRBJ2-5; a possible D gene is TRBD2 (5 bases). V dropped 0 bases and J dropped 1 base, with 13 bases sitting between them. The CDR3 runs to 16 residues. In germline, CDR1 is SGHRS, CDR2 YFSETQ. The CDR3 here is CASSLGVSGSQETQYF. CDR3 nucleotides: TGCGCCAGCAGCTTGGGGGTTTCGGGGTCCCAAGAGACCCAGTACTTC.

The V gene is TRBV2, the J gene TRBJ2-5; 14 bases map to TRBD2. The CDR3 has 16 residues. With 5 bases clipped from V and 4 bases from J, the junction kept 6 bases outside the gene matches. Germline CDR1 is SNHLY and CDR2 is FYNNEI. The CDR3 reads CASSKGTSGGRETQYF. The CDR3 DNA follows: TGTGCCAGCAGTAAAGGGACTAGCGGGGGCAGAGAGACCCAGTACTTC.

The chain combines TRBV5-1 with TRBJ2-5; perhaps TRBD2 as D (6 bases). V lost 4 bases and J 2 bases, leaving 15 bases between the germline ends. Germline-derived CDR1 and CDR2 are SGHRS and YFSETQ. This CDR3 is 15 amino acids long. The CDR3 reads CASSPGDGGQETQYF. In DNA, the CDR3 is TGCGCCAGCAGCCCCGGGGACGGGGGACAAGAGACCCAGTACTTC.

The rearrangement links TRBV9 to TRBJ1-1; unclear D gene. The CDR3 extends over 13 amino acids. V was shortened by 0 bases and J by 4 bases, with 7 bases between the two germline ends. In germline, CDR1 is SGDLS, CDR2 YYNGEE. CDR3 bases: TGTGCCAGCAGCGTAGTAGAGGCCACTGAAGCTTTCTTT. Encoded protein: CASSVVEATEAFF.

The chain recombines TRBV5-6 with TRBJ2-2; D is undetermined. Germline loops: CDR1 SGHDT, CDR2 YYEEEE. There are 15 residues in the CDR3. The V gene lost 6 bases and the J gene lost 1 base, with 13 bases spanning the gap. The DNA for the CDR3 is TGTGCCAGCAAAGAACTTGTAATGAACACCGGGGAGCTGTTTTTT. It translates to CASKELVMNTGELFF.

This clonotype was seen a few times. The V call is TRBV5-1, the J call TRBJ2-5; D is perhaps TRBD2 (5 bases). The germline CDR1 and CDR2 sequences are SGHRS and YFSETQ. The CDR3 length is 14 residues. The germline V and J ends were trimmed by 5 bases and 5 bases, with 16 bases remaining between them. Here the CDR3 DNA reads TGCGCCAGCAGACTGGCCGGGGAACTCGAGACCCAGTACTTC. This codes for CASRLAGELETQYF.

The genes are TRBV23-1 and TRBJ2-4; D call uncertain. TRBV23-1 is given ORF status, its function remaining uncertain. The CDR3 has 14 residues. V lost 0 bases and J 6 bases, leaving 9 bases between the germline ends. CDR3 DNA sequence: TGCGCCAGCAGTCAATCCGGCGCGTTAAACATTCAGTACTTC. Its protein product is CASSQSGALNIQYF.

The V gene is TRBV12-3 or TRBV12-4, the J gene TRBJ1-1; no firm D call. This CDR3 has 15 residues. Trimming pared 5 bases from V and 1 base from J, leaving 14 bases between. For the CDR3, the DNA is TGTGCCAGCAGTCGACTGGCACGGCAGAACACTGAAGCTTTCTTT. This codes for CASSRLARQNTEAFF.

This clonotype was counted many times. The V and J genes are TRBV12-3 or TRBV12-4 and TRBJ2-5, with 8 bases matching TRBD1. V lost 5 bases, J lost 4 bases, and 6 bases stayed unmatched. This CDR3 spans 14 amino acids. The CDR3 protein is CASSTGQGVETQYF. CDR3 in DNA: TGTGCCAGCAGTACAGGACAGGGAGTAGAGACCCAGTACTTC.

This clonotype has only a few counts. This chain joins TRBV7-9 and TRBJ2-7; D gene unclear. This CDR3 contains 19 residues. Germline V gene sequence: CDR1 SEHNR, CDR2 FQNEAQ (reference sequence). V lost 0 bases to trimming and J lost 2 bases, with 23 bases between them. The CDR3 DNA follows: TGTGCCAGCAGCTTAGCATCACCGGGTCGGATCCAACACACCTACGAGCAGTACGTC. Translated, it gives CASSLASPGRIQHTYEQYV.

This clonotype was picked up a small number of times. This chain uses TRBV11-2 with TRBJ2-7; D is ambiguous. V was clipped by 0 bases and J by 0 bases, with 9 bases between them. This CDR3 region has 15 residues. Germline values: CDR1 SGHAT, CDR2 FQNNGV. Here the CDR3 DNA reads TGTGCCAGCAGCTTAGAATTGGGATACTCCTACGAGCAGTACTTC. Translated, it gives CASSLELGYSYEQYF. The full variable domain, in which reference TRBV11-2 and TRBJ2-7 provide the parts outside the CDR3, is EAGVAQSPRYKIIEKRQSVAFWCNPISGHATLYWYQQILGQGPKLLIQFQNNGVVDDSQLPKDRFSAERLKGVDSTLKIQPAKLEDSAVYLCASSLELGYSYEQYFGPGTRLTVT.

This clonotype has just a few counts. A read error may produce the germline difference seen at one junction end. The V gene is TRBV28, the J gene TRBJ1-5; the D is unclear. Germline values: CDR1 MDHEN, CDR2 SYDVKM. The CDR3 has 11 amino acids. The CDR3 nucleotides read TGTGCCAGCAGTAGCTATCAGCCCCAGCATTTT. This codes for CASSSYQPQHF.

The chain recombines TRBV11-3 with TRBJ2-1; 10 nucleotides agree with TRBD2. The ends lost 5 bases at V and 4 bases at J; junction bases unmatched: 5. CDR1 and CDR2 from the germline V gene are SGHNT and YENEEA. The CDR3 totals 15 residues. CDR3 region: CASSDRTSGYNEQFF. The CDR3 DNA is TGTGCCAGCAGCGATCGGACTAGCGGATACAATGAGCAGTTCTTC.